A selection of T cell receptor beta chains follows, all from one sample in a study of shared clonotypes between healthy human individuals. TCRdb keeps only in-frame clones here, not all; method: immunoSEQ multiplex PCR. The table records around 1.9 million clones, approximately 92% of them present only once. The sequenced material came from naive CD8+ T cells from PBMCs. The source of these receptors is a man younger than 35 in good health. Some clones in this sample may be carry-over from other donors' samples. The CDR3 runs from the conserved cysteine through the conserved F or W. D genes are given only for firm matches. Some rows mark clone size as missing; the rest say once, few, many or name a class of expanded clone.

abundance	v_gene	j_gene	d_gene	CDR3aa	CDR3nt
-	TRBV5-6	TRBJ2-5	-	CASSLIVGQETQYF	TGTGCCAGCAGCTTGATAGTCGGCCAAGAGACCCAGTACTTC
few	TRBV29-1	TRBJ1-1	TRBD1	CSVPTGAEAFF	TGCAGCGTCCCGACAGGGGCTGAAGCTTTCTTT
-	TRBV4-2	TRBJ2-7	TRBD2	CASSQDGSGRLSYEQYF	TGTGCCAGCAGCCAAGACGGTAGCGGGAGGCTCTCCTACGAGCAGTACTTC
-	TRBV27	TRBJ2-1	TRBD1	CASSPGTGSSYNEQFF	TGTGCCAGCAGTCCCGGGACAGGGAGCTCCTACAATGAGCAGTTCTTC
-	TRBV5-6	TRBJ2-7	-	CASSLARLHYEQYF	TGTGCCAGCAGCTTGGCCAGGCTCCACTACGAGCAGTACTTC
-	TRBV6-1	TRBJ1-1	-	CASSGGVGTEAFF	TGTGCCAGCAGTGGGGGGGTCGGCACTGAAGCTTTCTTT
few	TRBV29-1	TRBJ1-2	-	CSVRGSGYGYTF	TGCAGCGTTCGGGGGTCCGGCTATGGCTACACCTTC
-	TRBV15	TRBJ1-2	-	CATSSSRVAGAYGYTF	TGTGCCACCAGCTCAAGCCGCGTAGCAGGGGCCTATGGCTACACCTTC
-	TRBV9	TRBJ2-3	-	CASSPRPSTDTQYF	TGTGCCAGCAGCCCCCGTCCGAGCACAGATACGCAGTATTTT
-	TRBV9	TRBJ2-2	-	CASSGRDFGSGELFF	TGTGCCAGCAGCGGCCGGGACTTCGGAAGCGGGGAGCTGTTTTTT
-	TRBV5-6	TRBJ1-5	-	CASSLGAVNQPQHF	TGTGCCAGCAGCTTGGGGGCGGTCAATCAGCCCCAGCATTTT
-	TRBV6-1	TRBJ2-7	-	CASSPRSSYYEQYF	TGTGCCAGCAGTCCGCGGTCTAGTTACTACGAGCAGTACTTC
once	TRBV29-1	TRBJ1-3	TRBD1	CSVEDPDRGDGNTIYF	TGCAGCGTTGAAGACCCCGACAGGGGAGATGGAAACACCATATATTTT
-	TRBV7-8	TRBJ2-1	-	CASSLLVATAVEQFF	TGTGCCAGCAGCTTACTTGTGGCAACCGCCGTTGAGCAGTTCTTC
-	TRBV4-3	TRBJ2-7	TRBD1	CASSQDLGRGYEQYF	TGCGCCAGCAGCCAAGATCTAGGCAGGGGGTACGAGCAGTACTTC
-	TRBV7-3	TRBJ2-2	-	CASSYEHQTGELFF	TGTGCCAGCAGCTATGAGCACCAGACCGGGGAGCTGTTTTTT
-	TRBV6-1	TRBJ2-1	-	CASSASRGGYNEQFF	TGTGCCAGCAGTGCGTCCAGGGGGGGATACAATGAGCAGTTCTTC
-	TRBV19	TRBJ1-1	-	CASSPIGWTEAFF	TGTGCCAGTAGTCCAATTGGTTGGACTGAAGCTTTCTTT
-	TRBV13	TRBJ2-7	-	CASSLTRDISYEQYF	TGTGCCAGCAGCTTAACCAGGGACATCAGCTACGAGCAGTACTTC
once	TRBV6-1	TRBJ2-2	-	CASTPGLLTGELFF	TGTGCCAGCACCCCGGGACTTCTAACCGGGGAGCTGTTTTTT
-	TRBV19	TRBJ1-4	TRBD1	CASSDREGPPELFF	TGTGCCAGTTCCGACAGGGAAGGCCCTCCCGAACTGTTTTTT
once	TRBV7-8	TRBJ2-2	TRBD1	CASSKDRGWNTGELFF	TGTGCCAGCAGCAAAGACAGGGGTTGGAACACCGGGGAGCTGTTTTTT
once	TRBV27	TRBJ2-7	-	CASSLYGYGGDGYEQYF	TGTGCCAGCAGTTTATATGGGTATGGGGGAGATGGTTACGAGCAGTACTTC